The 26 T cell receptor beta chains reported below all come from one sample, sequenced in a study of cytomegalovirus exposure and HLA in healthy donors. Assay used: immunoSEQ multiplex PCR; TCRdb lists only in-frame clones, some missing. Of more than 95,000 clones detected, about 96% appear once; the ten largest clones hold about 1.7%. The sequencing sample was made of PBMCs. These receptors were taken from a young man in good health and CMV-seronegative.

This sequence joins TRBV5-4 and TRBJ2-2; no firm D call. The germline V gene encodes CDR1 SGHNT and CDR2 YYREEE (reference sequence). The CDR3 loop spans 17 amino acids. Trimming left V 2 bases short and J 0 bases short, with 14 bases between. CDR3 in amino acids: CASSFSVSPANTGELFF. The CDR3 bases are TGTGCCAGCAGCTTCAGCGTCAGCCCCGCGAACACCGGGGAGCTGTTTTTT.

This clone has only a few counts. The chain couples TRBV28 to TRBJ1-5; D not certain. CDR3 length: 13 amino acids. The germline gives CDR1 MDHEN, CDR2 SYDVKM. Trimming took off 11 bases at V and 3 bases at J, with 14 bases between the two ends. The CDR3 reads CAVGAGPNQPQHF. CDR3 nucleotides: TGTGCCGTCGGTGCGGGCCCCAATCAGCCCCAGCATTTT.

This CDR3 is CSVESGSGDEQFF. The CDR3 coding sequence is TGCAGCGTTGAAAGCGGGAGTGGAGATGAGCAGTTCTTC. This chain uses TRBV29-1 with TRBJ2-1; 8 nucleotides match TRBD2. The CDR3 length is 13 residues. Germline CDR1 and CDR2: SQVTM and ANQGSEA. V shed 2 bases, J shed 8 bases, and the junction held 5 bases outside the gene matches.

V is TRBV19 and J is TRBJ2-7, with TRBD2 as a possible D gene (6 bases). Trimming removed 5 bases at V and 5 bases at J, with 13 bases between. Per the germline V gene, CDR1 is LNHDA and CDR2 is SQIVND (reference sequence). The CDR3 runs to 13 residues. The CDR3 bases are TGTGCCAGTAGTTGGGGGACTGATAACGAGCAGTACTTC. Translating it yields CASSWGTDNEQYF. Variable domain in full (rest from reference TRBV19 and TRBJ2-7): DGGITQSPKYLFRKEGQNVTLSCEQNLNHDAMYWYRQDPGQGLRLIYYSQIVNDFQKGDIAEGYSVSREKKESFPLTVTSAQKNPTAFYLCASSWGTDNEQYFGPGTRLTVT.

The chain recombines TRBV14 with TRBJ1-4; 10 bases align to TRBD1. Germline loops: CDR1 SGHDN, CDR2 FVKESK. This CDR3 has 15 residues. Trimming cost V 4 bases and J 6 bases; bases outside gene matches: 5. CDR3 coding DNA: TGTGCCAGCAGCCTGGCCGGGACAGGGGATGAAAAACTGTTTTTT. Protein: CASSLAGTGDEKLFF.

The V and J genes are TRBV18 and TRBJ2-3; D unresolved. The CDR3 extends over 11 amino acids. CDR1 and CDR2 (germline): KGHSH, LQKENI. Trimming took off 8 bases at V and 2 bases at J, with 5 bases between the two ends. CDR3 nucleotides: TGTGCCAGCGAGCTCACAGATACGCAGTATTTT. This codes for CASELTDTQYF.

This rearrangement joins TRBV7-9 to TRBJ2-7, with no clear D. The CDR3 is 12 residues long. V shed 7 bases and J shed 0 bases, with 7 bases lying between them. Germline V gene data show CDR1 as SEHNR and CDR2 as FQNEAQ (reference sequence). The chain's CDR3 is CASTSLSYEQYF. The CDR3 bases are TGTGCCAGCACCTCACTCTCCTACGAGCAGTACTTC.

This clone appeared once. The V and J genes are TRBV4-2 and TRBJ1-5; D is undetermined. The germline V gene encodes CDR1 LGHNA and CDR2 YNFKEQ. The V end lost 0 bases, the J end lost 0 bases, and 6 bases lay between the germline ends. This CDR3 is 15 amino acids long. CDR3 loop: CASSQDDFSNQPQHF. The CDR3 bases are TGTGCCAGCAGCCAAGATGACTTTAGCAATCAGCCCCAGCATTTT.

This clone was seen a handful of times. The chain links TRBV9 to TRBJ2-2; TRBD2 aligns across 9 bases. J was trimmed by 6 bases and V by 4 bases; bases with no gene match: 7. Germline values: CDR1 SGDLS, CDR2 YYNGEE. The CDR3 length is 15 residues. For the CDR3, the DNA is TGTGCCAGCAGCATCGGACTAGCGCGGGCCGGGGAGCTGTTTTTT. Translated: CASSIGLARAGELFF. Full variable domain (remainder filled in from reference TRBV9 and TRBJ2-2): DSGVTQTPKHLITATGQRVTLRCSPRSGDLSVYWYQQSLDQGLQFLIQYYNGEERAKGNILERFSAQQFPDLHSELNLSSLELGDSALYFCASSIGLARAGELFFGEGSRLTVL.

The CDR3 is CASSGLAGNGYNEQFF. The CDR3, as DNA: TGTGCCAGTAGTGGCCTAGCGGGAAATGGATACAATGAGCAGTTCTTC. The chain recombines TRBV19 with TRBJ2-1, with 9 bases matching TRBD2. Germline V gives CDR1 LNHDA, CDR2 SQIVND (reference sequence). The CDR3 runs to 16 residues. V was clipped by 5 bases and J by 4 bases; unmatched bases: 9.

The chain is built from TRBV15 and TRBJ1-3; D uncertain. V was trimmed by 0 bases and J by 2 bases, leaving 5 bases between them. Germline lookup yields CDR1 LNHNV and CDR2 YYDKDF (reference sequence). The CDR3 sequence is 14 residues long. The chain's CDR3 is CATSRDRAGNTIYF. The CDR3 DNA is TGTGCCACCAGCAGAGATAGAGCTGGAAACACCATATATTTT.

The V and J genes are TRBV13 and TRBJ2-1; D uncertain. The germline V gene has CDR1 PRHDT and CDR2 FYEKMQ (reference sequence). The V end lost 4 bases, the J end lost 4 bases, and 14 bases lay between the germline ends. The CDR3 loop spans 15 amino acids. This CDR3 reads CASSSPPRGYNEQFF. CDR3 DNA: TGTGCCAGCAGCTCACCTCCCCGCGGTTACAATGAGCAGTTCTTC. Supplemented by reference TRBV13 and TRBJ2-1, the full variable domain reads AAGVIQSPRHLIKEKRETATLKCYPIPRHDTVYWYQQGPGQDPQFLISFYEKMQSDKGSIPDRFSAQQFSDYHSELNMSSLELGDSALYFCASSSPPRGYNEQFFGPGTRLTVL.

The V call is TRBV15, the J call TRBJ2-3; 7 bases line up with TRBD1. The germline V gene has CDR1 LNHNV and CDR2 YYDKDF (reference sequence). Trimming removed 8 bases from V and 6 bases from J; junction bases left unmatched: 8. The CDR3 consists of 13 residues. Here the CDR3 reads CATSRDSRDTQYF. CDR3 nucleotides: TGTGCCACCTCGAGGGACAGTCGGGATACGCAGTATTTT.

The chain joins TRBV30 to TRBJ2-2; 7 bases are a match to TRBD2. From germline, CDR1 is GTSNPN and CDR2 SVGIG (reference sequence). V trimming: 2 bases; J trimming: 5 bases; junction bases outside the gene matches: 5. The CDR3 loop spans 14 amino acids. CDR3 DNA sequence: TGTGCCTGGAGTATAGGACTAGTAACCGGGGAGCTGTTTTTT. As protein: CAWSIGLVTGELFF.

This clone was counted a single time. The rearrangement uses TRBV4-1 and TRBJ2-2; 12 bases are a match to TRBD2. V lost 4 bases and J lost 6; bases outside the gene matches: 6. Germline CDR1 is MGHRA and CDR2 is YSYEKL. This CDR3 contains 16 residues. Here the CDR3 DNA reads TGCGCCAGCAGCCTCCGACTAGCGGGAGAGGCCGGGGAGCTGTTTTTT. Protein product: CASSLRLAGEAGELFF.

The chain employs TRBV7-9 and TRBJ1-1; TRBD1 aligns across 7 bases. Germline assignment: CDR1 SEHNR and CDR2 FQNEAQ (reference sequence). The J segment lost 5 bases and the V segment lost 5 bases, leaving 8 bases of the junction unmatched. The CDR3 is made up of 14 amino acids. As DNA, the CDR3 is TGTGCCAGCAGCCCAGTGACAGGGCCAACTGAAGCTTTCTTT. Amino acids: CASSPVTGPTEAFF.

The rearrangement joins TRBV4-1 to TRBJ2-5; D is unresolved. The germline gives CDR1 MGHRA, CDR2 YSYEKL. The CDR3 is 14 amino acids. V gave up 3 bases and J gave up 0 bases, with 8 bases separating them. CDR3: CASSHYYDQETQYF. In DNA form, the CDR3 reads TGCGCCAGCAGCCACTACTACGACCAAGAGACCCAGTACTTC.

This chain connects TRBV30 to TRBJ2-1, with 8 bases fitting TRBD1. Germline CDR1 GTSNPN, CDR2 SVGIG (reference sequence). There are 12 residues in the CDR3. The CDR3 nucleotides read TGTGCTGCGGACAGGGAAAACAATGAGCAGTTCTTC. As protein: CAADRENNEQFF.

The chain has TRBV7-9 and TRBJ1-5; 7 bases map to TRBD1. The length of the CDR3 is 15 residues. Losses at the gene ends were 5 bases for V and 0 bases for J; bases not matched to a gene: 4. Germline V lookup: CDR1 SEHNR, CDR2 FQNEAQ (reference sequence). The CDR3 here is CASSRTGDSNQPQHF. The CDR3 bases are TGTGCCAGCAGCCGGACAGGAGATAGCAATCAGCCCCAGCATTTT.

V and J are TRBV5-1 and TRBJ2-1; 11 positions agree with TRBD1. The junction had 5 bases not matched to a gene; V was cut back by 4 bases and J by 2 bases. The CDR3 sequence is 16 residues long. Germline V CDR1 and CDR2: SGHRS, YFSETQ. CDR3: CASSPRTGGAYNEQFF. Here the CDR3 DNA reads TGCGCCAGCAGCCCCAGGACAGGGGGCGCCTACAATGAGCAGTTCTTC.

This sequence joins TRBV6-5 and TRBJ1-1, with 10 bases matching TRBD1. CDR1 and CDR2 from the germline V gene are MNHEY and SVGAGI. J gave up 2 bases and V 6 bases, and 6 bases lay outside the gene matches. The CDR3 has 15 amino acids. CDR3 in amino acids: CASRNRQGANTEAFF. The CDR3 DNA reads TGTGCCAGCAGAAACCGACAGGGGGCAAACACTGAAGCTTTCTTT.

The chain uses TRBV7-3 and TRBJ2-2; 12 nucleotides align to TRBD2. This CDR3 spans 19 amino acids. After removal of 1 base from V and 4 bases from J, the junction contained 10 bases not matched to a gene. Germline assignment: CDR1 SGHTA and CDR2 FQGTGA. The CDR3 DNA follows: TGTGCCAGCAGCTTAATCGGGCTAGCGGGAGGGCCTGTCACCGGGGAGCTGTTTTTT. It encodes CASSLIGLAGGPVTGELFF.

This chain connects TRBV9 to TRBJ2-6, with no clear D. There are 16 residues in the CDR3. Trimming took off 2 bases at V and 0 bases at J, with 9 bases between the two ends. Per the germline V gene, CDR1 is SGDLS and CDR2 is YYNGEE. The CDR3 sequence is CASSVMGLSGANVLTF. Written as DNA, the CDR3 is TGTGCCAGCAGCGTCATGGGCCTCTCTGGGGCCAACGTCCTGACTTTC.

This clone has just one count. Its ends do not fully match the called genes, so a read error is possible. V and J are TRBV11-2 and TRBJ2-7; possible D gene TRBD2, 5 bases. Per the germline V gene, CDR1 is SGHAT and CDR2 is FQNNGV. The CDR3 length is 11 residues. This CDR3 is CASSLTAERHF. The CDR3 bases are TGTGCCAGCAGCTTAACCGCGGAGCGGCACTTC.

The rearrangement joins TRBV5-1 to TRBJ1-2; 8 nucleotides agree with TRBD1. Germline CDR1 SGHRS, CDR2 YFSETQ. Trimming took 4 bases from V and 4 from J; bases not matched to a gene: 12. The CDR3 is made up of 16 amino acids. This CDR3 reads CASSPAQGAPSYGYTF. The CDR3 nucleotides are TGCGCCAGCAGCCCGGCCCAGGGGGCACCCTCCTATGGCTACACCTTC.

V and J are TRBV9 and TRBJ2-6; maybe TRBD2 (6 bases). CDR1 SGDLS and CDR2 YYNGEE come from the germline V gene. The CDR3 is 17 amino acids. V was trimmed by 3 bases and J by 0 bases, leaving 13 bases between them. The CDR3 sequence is CASSDPGLPSGANVLTF. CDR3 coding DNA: TGTGCCAGCAGCGATCCGGGACTCCCCTCTGGGGCCAACGTCCTGACTTTC.